A selection of T cell receptor beta chains follows, all from one sample in a study of cytomegalovirus exposure and HLA in healthy donors. Method: immunoSEQ multiplex PCR; TCRdb's copy keeps in-frame clones and lacks some. The data contain fewer than 130,000 clones, 70% to 90% of them singletons. Material for sequencing was PBMCs. The receptors were gathered from a woman aged 25 to 45 in good health and CMV-seropositive. Both conserved end residues are part of each CDR3. The D gene is left open where the match is weak. Expanded clones are given a class, and other clones once, few, many or no size at all.

size: .
J: TRBJ1-2
V: TRBV27
D: .
DNA: TGTGCCAGCAGTCCCCACAGGGACTATGGCTACACCTTC
CDR3: CASSPHRDYGYTF

size: .
J: TRBJ1-2
V: TRBV7-2
D: TRBD1
DNA: TGTGCCAGCAGCCGACAGGGGGCTGGAGGCTACACCTTC
CDR3: CASSRQGAGGYTF

size: .
J: TRBJ2-5
V: TRBV6-6
D: TRBD1
DNA: TGTGCCAGCAGTTACTCGGACAGGGTGGAGGAGACCCAGTACTTC
CDR3: CASSYSDRVEETQYF

size: .
J: TRBJ1-1
V: TRBV19
D: .
DNA: TGTGCCAGTAGTATAGTGGCACAACAGAACACTGAAGCTTTCTTT
CDR3: CASSIVAQQNTEAFF

size: .
J: TRBJ1-2
V: TRBV5-1
D: TRBD1
DNA: TGCGCCAGCAGCCCGGACAGGGGGCGTAACTATGGCTACACCTTC
CDR3: CASSPDRGRNYGYTF

size: .
J: TRBJ2-5
V: TRBV7-9
D: .
DNA: TGTGCCAGCAGTCGGGGGACGAAAGTAGAGACCCAGTACTTC
CDR3: CASSRGTKVETQYF

size: few
J: TRBJ1-2
V: TRBV9
D: .
DNA: TGTGCCAGCAGCGTAGGACAGTATGCAGGCTACACCTTC
CDR3: CASSVGQYAGYTF

size: .
J: TRBJ2-1
V: TRBV30
D: TRBD2
DNA: TGTGCCTGGACCCTCTCAGGCACTAGCGGGAGGGCCTTCTTC
CDR3: CAWTLSGTSGRAFF

size: .
J: TRBJ2-3
V: TRBV9
D: TRBD2
DNA: TGTGCCAGCAGCGTTCGGACTAGCGGGGGGACAGGCACAGATACGCAGTATTTT
CDR3: CASSVRTSGGTGTDTQYF

size: once
J: TRBJ1-5
V: TRBV5-5
D: .
DNA: TGTGCCAGCAGCAACAAAGATCAGCCCCAGCATTTT
CDR3: CASSNKDQPQHF

size: .
J: TRBJ2-7
V: TRBV9
D: .
DNA: TGTGCCAGCAGTTTGGGGGCGGCAGTAACCTACGAGCAGTACTTC
CDR3: CASSLGAAVTYEQYF

size: .
J: TRBJ2-5
V: TRBV9
D: .
DNA: TGTGCCAGCAGCGTAGGGATGACTCAAGAGACCCAGTACTTC
CDR3: CASSVGMTQETQYF

size: .
J: TRBJ2-7
V: TRBV6-6
D: TRBD1
DNA: TGTGCCAGCAGTTACGGTGGGACAGGGGCCTACGAGCAGTACTTC
CDR3: CASSYGGTGAYEQYF

size: .
J: TRBJ1-2
V: TRBV18
D: .
DNA: TGTGCCAGCTCACCACTGGAGGAAGAGGGCTACACCTTC
CDR3: CASSPLEEEGYTF

size: .
J: TRBJ2-1
V: TRBV4-2
D: .
DNA: TGTGCCAGCAGCCAAGAGTCAGGACCCTCCCGGGGTGAGCAGTTCTTC
CDR3: CASSQESGPSRGEQFF

size: few
J: TRBJ1-5
V: TRBV5-6
D: TRBD1
DNA: TGTGCCAGCAGCTTTGGGGACAGGGAAAATCAGCCCCAGCATTTT
CDR3: CASSFGDRENQPQHF

size: once
J: TRBJ1-1
V: TRBV28
D: TRBD1
DNA: TGTGCCACCCCGGACAGGGTCATGAACACTGAAGCTTTCTTT
CDR3: CATPDRVMNTEAFF

size: .
J: TRBJ1-4
V: TRBV28
D: TRBD1
DNA: TGTGCCAGCAGCCGAGTGGGACAGCGGTCCACCGAAAAACTGTTTTTT
CDR3: CASSRVGQRSTEKLFF

size: .
J: TRBJ1-1
V: TRBV10-2
D: TRBD1
DNA: TGCGCCAGCAGTGAGACAGGGGAGGACACTGAAGCTTTCTTT
CDR3: CASSETGEDTEAFF

size: .
J: TRBJ2-2
V: TRBV4-1
D: .
DNA: TGCGCCAGCAGCCGAGGGACATTGAACACCGGGGAGCTGTTTTTT
CDR3: CASSRGTLNTGELFF

size: .
J: TRBJ1-4
V: TRBV7-6
D: .
DNA: TGTGCCAGCAGACTCGGACAGTCGCCAGGGGAAAAACTGTTTTTT
CDR3: CASRLGQSPGEKLFF

size: .
J: TRBJ2-2
V: TRBV14
D: .
DNA: TGTGCCAGCAGCCAGAGGTTCACCGGGGAGCTGTTTTTT
CDR3: CASSQRFTGELFF

size: once
J: TRBJ1-5
V: TRBV9
D: .
DNA: TGTGCCAGCAGCGTAGCCGGGGGTGGAAATAGCAATCAGCCCCAGCATTTT
CDR3: CASSVAGGGNSNQPQHF

size: .
J: TRBJ1-5
V: TRBV2
D: .
DNA: TGTGCCAGCGGGCTTACAGGGAATCAGCCCCAGCATTTT
CDR3: CASGLTGNQPQHF

size: .
J: TRBJ2-7
V: TRBV5-1
D: .
DNA: TGCGCCAGCAGCTTGGAACTAGCTCCCTCCTACGAGCAGTACTTC
CDR3: CASSLELAPSYEQYF

size: .
J: TRBJ1-1
V: TRBV10-2
D: .
DNA: TGCGCCAGCAGCGAAAGACAGGAAGCTTTCTTT
CDR3: CASSERQEAFF

size: .
J: TRBJ2-3
V: TRBV28
D: TRBD2
DNA: TGTGCCAGCAGACCCGCGGGTAGCGGGAACACAGATACGCAGTATTTT
CDR3: CASRPAGSGNTDTQYF

size: .
J: TRBJ2-5
V: TRBV9
D: TRBD2
DNA: TGTGCCAGCAGCGGATCGACTAGCGGGGACCAAGAGACCCAGTACTTC
CDR3: CASSGSTSGDQETQYF

size: .
J: TRBJ2-1
V: TRBV5-4
D: TRBD2
DNA: TGTGCCAGCACCGATCTTGGGAGGGGAGGGCTCTCCTACAATGAGCAGTTCTTC
CDR3: CASTDLGRGGLSYNEQFF

size: .
J: TRBJ2-1
V: TRBV7-2
D: TRBD1
DNA: TGTGCCAGCAGCTTAGACCAGGGGGATGAGCAGTTCTTC
CDR3: CASSLDQGDEQFF

size: .
J: TRBJ1-2
V: TRBV30
D: TRBD1
DNA: TGTGCCTTATTACGGACAGGAGGTGGCTACACCTTC
CDR3: CALLRTGGGYTF

size: .
J: TRBJ2-3
V: TRBV5-5
D: .
DNA: TGTGCCAGCACCGGGTTCTCTTTTCACACAGATACGCAGTATTTT
CDR3: CASTGFSFHTDTQYF

size: once
J: TRBJ2-1
V: TRBV29-1
D: .
DNA: TGCAGCGTTGAACGCCAGGCGATCTCCTACAATGAGCAGTTCTTC
CDR3: CSVERQAISYNEQFF

size: .
J: TRBJ2-1
V: TRBV30
D: TRBD2
DNA: TGTGCCTGGAACTCGGGACTAGCGGGAGCGAGTGAGCAGTTCTTC
CDR3: CAWNSGLAGASEQFF

size: .
J: TRBJ2-3
V: TRBV29-1
D: .
DNA: TGCAGCGTTGATGGGAGGCCCACAGATACGCAGTATTTT
CDR3: CSVDGRPTDTQYF

size: few
J: TRBJ1-1
V: TRBV18
D: .
DNA: TGTGCCAGCTCACCCCAGGGCAACCTGAACACTGAAGCTTTCTTT
CDR3: CASSPQGNLNTEAFF

size: .
J: TRBJ1-2
V: TRBV7-2
D: .
DNA: TGTGCCAGCAGATCGAACAGGGCCCATGGCTACACCTTC
CDR3: CASRSNRAHGYTF

size: .
J: TRBJ2-7
V: TRBV7-9
D: .
DNA: TGTGCCAGCAGCCCCCCCCCGGGTCATAGCTCCTACGAGCAGTACTTC
CDR3: CASSPPPGHSSYEQYF

size: .
J: TRBJ1-1
V: TRBV2
D: TRBD1
DNA: TGTGCCAGCAGTGAAGACAGGGGGAACACTGAAGCTTTCTTT
CDR3: CASSEDRGNTEAFF

size: .
J: TRBJ2-7
V: TRBV13
D: .
DNA: TGTGCCAGCAGTCCACCCGGAAGCCCGAGCGTGCAGTACTTC
CDR3: CASSPPGSPSVQYF

size: .
J: TRBJ1-2
V: TRBV4-1
D: .
DNA: TGCGCCAGCAGCCACGGGGCCGTCGGTGGGGGGTATGGCTACACCTTC
CDR3: CASSHGAVGGGYGYTF

size: once
J: TRBJ1-2
V: TRBV6-5
D: .
DNA: TGTGCCAGCAGCACTGGACAGTTCTATGGCTACACCTTC
CDR3: CASSTGQFYGYTF

size: .
J: TRBJ2-7
V: TRBV5-6
D: TRBD1
DNA: TGTGCCAGCAGTGGACAGGAGTTGGGGGAGCAGTACTTC
CDR3: CASSGQELGEQYF

size: .
J: TRBJ2-7
V: TRBV6-5
D: TRBD1
DNA: TGTGCCAGCAGGAGAACAGGGGGCCACGAGCAGTACTTC
CDR3: CASRRTGGHEQYF

size: .
J: TRBJ1-1
V: TRBV6-6
D: .
DNA: TGTGCCAGCAGTTACTCAGGGGCCGCCGGTGAAGCTTTCTTT
CDR3: CASSYSGAAGEAFF

size: .
J: TRBJ1-1
V: TRBV4-3
D: .
DNA: TGCGCCAGCAGCCAAGAGGGGAGGGGGACTGAAGCTTTCTTT
CDR3: CASSQEGRGTEAFF

size: .
J: TRBJ2-7
V: TRBV19
D: TRBD1
DNA: TGTGCCAGTAGTATGGCGACAGGGGGCTACGAGCAGTACTTC
CDR3: CASSMATGGYEQYF

size: .
J: TRBJ2-7
V: TRBV6-5
D: .
DNA: TGTGCCAGCTGGGGGCGGGGGATAAGGTCATACGAGCAGTACTTC
CDR3: CASWGRGIRSYEQYF

size: .
J: TRBJ1-2
V: TRBV7-8
D: .
DNA: TGTGCCAGCAGCTCTACGCGCAATGTAGGGGACTACTATGGCTACACCTTC
CDR3: CASSSTRNVGDYYGYTF

size: .
J: TRBJ2-7
V: TRBV2
D: TRBD1
DNA: TGTGCCAGCAGTGACCAGGGACAGCGCGAGCAGTACTTC
CDR3: CASSDQGQREQYF

size: once
J: TRBJ2-6
V: TRBV9
D: .
DNA: TGTGCCAGCAGCGACAGGTTTGGTGGGGCCAACGTCCTGACTTTC
CDR3: CASSDRFGGANVLTF

size: .
J: TRBJ2-7
V: TRBV28
D: TRBD2
DNA: TGTGCCAGCAGTTTGGGTATCTTACTAGCGGGAGGCGAGCAGTACTTC
CDR3: CASSLGILLAGGEQYF

size: once
J: TRBJ2-4
V: TRBV5-1
D: .
DNA: TGCGCCAGCAGCAGGGACTCAGGGGCCAAAAACATTCAGTACTTC
CDR3: CASSRDSGAKNIQYF

size: .
J: TRBJ2-7
V: TRBV29-1
D: .
DNA: TGCAGCGTTGAACTGCGCTACGAGCAGTACTTC
CDR3: CSVELRYEQYF

size: .
J: TRBJ1-5
V: TRBV7-9
D: TRBD1
DNA: TGTGCCAGCAGCGGGGACAGGGTGGGGATCAATCAGCCCCAGCATTTT
CDR3: CASSGDRVGINQPQHF